The source of this T cell receptor (beta chain) is a study of blood T cells in healthy people across ages (dated by TCRdb to between 2015 and 2017). Regarding the study in general: In model experiments, template switching captured roughly one uniquely barcoded TCR beta cDNA molecule for every two T cells. Using deep sequencing normalized with unique cDNA molecular identifiers, the study measured how TCR beta repertoire diversity changes with age. Donors were grouped into four age groups: young (average approximately 16 years), middle-aged (39), aged (around 62) and long-lived (less than 85). To avoid experimental bias, donors of different ages were spread randomly across the sequencing lanes. The study analyzed two additional independent replicas of 1 million unique cDNA reads from the same blood draw for two donors, one aged 18 to 30 and one aged 80 or older.

This clonotype was seen more than once but under ten times. Which antigen it targets is not known. Base qualities are not recorded, but no much larger clone differs from it by a single base. The paper as a whole reports these results and caveats: Donor CMV infection status was unknown, potentially confounding age-related changes in expanded clonotypes. The long-lived group showed more naive CD4+ T cells, fewer expanded clones and increased TCR diversity than the aged group, suggesting age selection. There was a strong correlation between observed TCR beta diversity and the percentage of naive T cells measured by flow cytometry. As age increased, observed TCR beta diversity per million T cells dropped in a roughly linear way, and a significant reduction was already evident by age 40. Bulk unsorted PBMC profiling prevented conclusive comparison of naive and antigen-experienced compartments. Estimates of total diversity based on one million sequenced T cells were regarded as lower bounds and as underestimates.

Library creation used 5' RACE. Sequencing relied on an Illumina HiSeq 2500. A second PCR of about 6 to 12 cycles was performed with a sample-barcoded 5' primer and a J-beta primer mix. A unique molecular identifier was introduced onto each TCR beta cDNA molecule by a template-switch 5' adaptor carrying 12 random nucleotides. Each sample yielded at least 2.5 million CDR3-containing paired-end reads. The Mint cDNA synthesis kit, primed by a TRBC-specific oligonucleotide, was used to synthesize first-strand cDNA from all RNA. After uracil-DNA glycosylase treatment, a first 18-cycle PCR used universal primers M1SS and BC2_uni_R on all cDNA. In the original analysis: Normalization of each sample was performed by random selection of 1 million high-quality reads, each carrying a distinct molecular identifier. Instead of being binned into consensus sequences, reads with shared molecular identifiers were discarded. MiTCR, set to a Q25 quality threshold and the strictest error-elimination algorithm, was used for CDR3 identification, clonotype clustering and error correction. A nonparametric unseen species model with Euler transformation was used to estimate a lower bound on total TCR beta diversity. TCRdb trimmed public reads at Q25 via fastp, called clones via MiXCR and kept in-frame beta chains. Entries that share a CDR3 protein sequence are merged under the most common genes and DNA. V and J calls and clone size were set by TCRdb, not the authors. This sample holds about 1.5 million distinct CDR3 sequences; approximately 42% were observed only once. The ten most abundant clones make up around 4% of the sample.

Trimmed from V: 1 base; trimmed from J: 3 bases; junction bases lacking a gene match: 3. Sequences KGHSH (CDR1) and LQKENI (CDR2) are obtained from the germline V gene. The CDR3 covers 14 residues, taking in both the cysteine and the phenylalanine. Only the CDR3 DNA is retained, 42 bases long and in frame from the first base. Systemically healthy Caucasian individuals from Russia, 39 in total and aged about 6 to 90 years, were included as donors. Roughly 10 milliliters of peripheral blood were collected from each donor into EDTA-treated Vacutainer tubes. Ficoll-Paque density-gradient centrifugation was used to isolate PBMCs, with at least 6.5 million obtained per sample. Total RNA, at least 5 micrograms per sample, was extracted from PBMCs with Trizol reagent. The percentages of naive CD45RAhigh/CD27high T cells were determined by flow cytometry on a PBMC aliquot from every donor.

The chain was built from TRBV18 and TRBJ2-7; TRBD1 aligns with 7 central bases. The material sequenced was blood. The TCR sequence derives from a woman between 18 and 30 years old in good health. The CDR3 sequence is CASSPRQGLYEQYF. In nucleotides, the sequence is TGTGCCAGCTCACCACGACAGGGCCTCTACGAGCAGTACTTC. Where the CDR3 stops, the reference TRBV18 and TRBJ2-7 genes take over; the full variable domain is NAGVMQNPRHLVRRRGQEARLRCSPMKGHSHVYWYRQLPEEGLKFMVYLQKENIIDESGMPKERFSAEFPKEGPSILRIQQVVRGDSAAYFCASSPRQGLYEQYFGPGTRLTVT.